This T cell receptor (beta chain) was retrieved from a study of tumor and adjacent non-tumor tissue in lung cancer. Findings and caveats of the study: Shorter survival was associated with higher TCR diversity in tumors. Significantly higher TCR diversity was found in tumor than normal lung.

As concerns this clonotype: Its antigen is as yet unknown. This may be a read error: a much more frequent sequence differs by one nucleotide.

CDR1 SGHNT and CDR2 YYREEE come from the germline V gene (reference sequence). The CDR3 has 14 residues. This sample's RNA came from whole unsorted tissue. Chemotherapy-naive patients with new lung cancer underwent thoracic surgery in China, August–November 2014. A modified ARM-PCR protocol with three rounds of nested PCR amplified TCRbeta. Using its own MiXCR run on the multiplex PCR reads, TCRdb lists one record per CDR3 protein. The sample records about 70,000 distinct CDR3 sequences, 73% being singletons. The TCR originated in a man in his sixties with non-small cell lung cancer. Sequenced input: lung tumor tissue. The chain carries TRBV5-4 and TRBJ2-3; D unclear. Here the CDR3 DNA reads TGTGCCAGCCGCTTCCGCGGATCCTCGGATACGCAGTATTTT. It is translated as CASRFRGSSDTQYF.